This T cell receptor beta chain was identified during a study of blood T cell repertoires in COVID-19. Across the whole study: Acute and convalescent COVID-19 specimens originated in the United States, Italy and Spain. PBMCs, B-cell-depleted T cells, or T cells were the source of the cDNA or gDNA that made up the material.

Study processing details: Quantification of nucleated cells was approximated via reference gene primer amplification. Profiled with immunoSEQ multiplex PCR; TCRdb holds only in-frame clones, not every one. That table gives V, J and clone size, and the DNA gave D and trimming. The sample holds about 82,000 clones; about 80% are singletons and the top ten take around 13%. Per germline, CDR1 SGDLS and CDR2 YYNGEE. The CDR3 has 12 residues. Trimming shortened V by 4 bases and J by 4 bases, and 7 bases separated the two germline ends. The chain combines TRBV9 with TRBJ2-3, with a weak D call TRBD1 (6 bases). Sequences were obtained from peripheral blood. The clonotype comes from a middle-aged woman with active or convalescent COVID-19. CDR3 sequence: CASSPGADTQYF. The CDR3 DNA sequence: TGTGCCAGCAGCCCAGGGGCAGATACGCAGTATTTT.